Listed below are T cell receptor beta chains from one sample, sequenced in a study of shared clonotypes between healthy human individuals. Only in-frame clones appear in the TCRdb table, and some are missing; sequencing was by immunoSEQ multiplex PCR. This sample yields about 2.3 million clones, of which just over 90% are seen a single time; around 0.4% belongs to the top ten. The material sequenced was naive CD4+ T cells from PBMCs. The receptors derive from a young man in good health. Some clones in this sample may be carry-over from other donors' samples. Each CDR3 is given with its conserved first and last residue. The D gene is left open where the match is weak. Clone size appears in some rows only: once, few, many, or a class for an expanded clone.

v_gene: TRBV28
abundance: NA
d_gene: TRBD2
j_gene: TRBJ2-3
CDR3aa: CASSSLMRGSDTQYF
CDR3nt: TGTGCCAGCAGTTCCCTCATGCGGGGGTCAGATACGCAGTATTTT

v_gene: TRBV7-2
abundance: NA
d_gene: NA
j_gene: TRBJ2-3
CDR3aa: CASSTKFSGPLDTQYF
CDR3nt: TGTGCCAGCAGCACTAAATTTAGCGGCCCCTTGGATACGCAGTATTTT

v_gene: TRBV15
abundance: NA
d_gene: NA
j_gene: TRBJ1-5
CDR3aa: CATSEVGNQPQHF
CDR3nt: TGTGCCACCAGCGAGGTCGGCAATCAGCCCCAGCATTTT

v_gene: TRBV4-1
abundance: NA
d_gene: NA
j_gene: TRBJ2-2
CDR3aa: CASSLLTTNTGELFF
CDR3nt: TGCGCCAGCAGCCTCCTCACAACGAACACCGGGGAGCTGTTTTTT

v_gene: TRBV28
abundance: NA
d_gene: NA
j_gene: TRBJ2-3
CDR3aa: CASSSQLHTDTQYF
CDR3nt: TGTGCCAGCAGTTCCCAGTTACACACAGATACGCAGTATTTT

v_gene: TRBV28
abundance: NA
d_gene: NA
j_gene: TRBJ1-4
CDR3aa: CASTDIATNEKLFF
CDR3nt: TGTGCCAGCACAGATATTGCAACTAATGAAAAACTGTTTTTT

v_gene: TRBV6-1
abundance: NA
d_gene: NA
j_gene: TRBJ1-2
CDR3aa: CASNTLGGLLYGYTF
CDR3nt: TGTGCCAGCAACACATTGGGGGGGCTTCTCTATGGCTACACCTTC

v_gene: TRBV29-1
abundance: NA
d_gene: NA
j_gene: TRBJ2-7
CDR3aa: CSVEGTYDQYF
CDR3nt: TGCAGCGTTGAAGGCACCTACGACCAGTACTTC

v_gene: TRBV14
abundance: NA
d_gene: TRBD1
j_gene: TRBJ1-4
CDR3aa: CASSLGGSREKLFF
CDR3nt: TGTGCCAGCAGCCTAGGGGGCTCTCGAGAAAAACTGTTTTTT

v_gene: TRBV27
abundance: NA
d_gene: TRBD1
j_gene: TRBJ1-1
CDR3aa: CASSGRGQGDTEAFF
CDR3nt: TGTGCCAGCAGTGGTAGGGGACAGGGAGACACTGAAGCTTTCTTT

v_gene: TRBV7-2
abundance: NA
d_gene: TRBD2
j_gene: TRBJ2-4
CDR3aa: CASSLAGLAVNIQYF
CDR3nt: TGTGCCAGCAGCTTAGCGGGACTAGCGGTAAACATTCAGTACTTC

v_gene: TRBV2
abundance: NA
d_gene: TRBD2
j_gene: TRBJ2-3
CDR3aa: CASNRLASTDTQYF
CDR3nt: TGTGCCAGCAATAGACTAGCTAGCACAGATACGCAGTATTTT

v_gene: TRBV28
abundance: NA
d_gene: NA
j_gene: TRBJ1-5
CDR3aa: CASSLGQRNNQPQHF
CDR3nt: TGTGCCAGCAGTTTAGGACAGAGGAACAATCAGCCCCAGCATTTT

v_gene: TRBV27
abundance: NA
d_gene: NA
j_gene: TRBJ2-3
CDR3aa: CASSFPGSDTQYF
CDR3nt: TGTGCCAGCAGTTTCCCCGGGTCAGATACGCAGTATTTT

v_gene: TRBV29-1
abundance: NA
d_gene: NA
j_gene: TRBJ2-7
CDR3aa: CSVEIVTGGEQYF
CDR3nt: TGCAGCGTTGAGATAGTGACAGGCGGCGAGCAGTACTTC

v_gene: TRBV30
abundance: NA
d_gene: NA
j_gene: TRBJ2-7
CDR3aa: CAWSYTEQGTKYF
CDR3nt: TGTGCCTGGAGTTATACGGAGCAGGGGACGAAGTACTTC

v_gene: TRBV5-1
abundance: NA
d_gene: TRBD1
j_gene: TRBJ2-5
CDR3aa: CASSSRDSGETQYF
CDR3nt: TGCGCCAGCAGCTCCCGGGACAGTGGGGAGACCCAGTACTTC

v_gene: TRBV30
abundance: NA
d_gene: NA
j_gene: TRBJ2-2
CDR3aa: CACRDRAGELFF
CDR3nt: TGTGCCTGCCGCGATCGGGCCGGGGAGCTGTTTTTT

v_gene: TRBV4-2
abundance: NA
d_gene: TRBD2
j_gene: TRBJ2-7
CDR3aa: CASSRQEGTTTYEQYF
CDR3nt: TGTGCCAGCAGCCGTCAAGAAGGGACTACCACCTACGAGCAGTACTTC

v_gene: TRBV7-9
abundance: once
d_gene: NA
j_gene: TRBJ2-7
CDR3aa: CASSFPGVSYEQYF
CDR3nt: TGTGCCAGCAGCTTCCCGGGGGTTTCCTACGAGCAGTACTTC

v_gene: TRBV28
abundance: NA
d_gene: NA
j_gene: TRBJ1-2
CDR3aa: CASSSSSEGNYGYTF
CDR3nt: TGTGCCAGCAGTTCCTCATCGGAGGGCAACTATGGCTACACCTTC

v_gene: TRBV6-5
abundance: NA
d_gene: NA
j_gene: TRBJ2-2
CDR3aa: CASREDASNTGELFF
CDR3nt: TGTGCCAGCAGAGAGGACGCTTCGAACACCGGGGAGCTGTTTTTT

v_gene: TRBV7-9
abundance: NA
d_gene: NA
j_gene: TRBJ2-2
CDR3aa: CASSLVQGSTGELFF
CDR3nt: TGTGCCAGCAGCTTAGTACAGGGATCCACCGGGGAGCTGTTTTTT

v_gene: TRBV27
abundance: NA
d_gene: TRBD2
j_gene: TRBJ2-5
CDR3aa: CASSLSGTRETQYF
CDR3nt: TGTGCCAGCAGTTTATCAGGGACTAGAGAGACCCAGTACTTC

v_gene: TRBV15
abundance: NA
d_gene: NA
j_gene: TRBJ2-3
CDR3aa: CATSRDWGITDTQYF
CDR3nt: TGTGCCACCAGCAGAGATTGGGGGATAACAGATACGCAGTATTTT

v_gene: TRBV10-3
abundance: NA
d_gene: NA
j_gene: TRBJ1-3
CDR3aa: CAISERVETIYF
CDR3nt: TGTGCCATCAGTGAACGGGTAGAAACCATATATTTT

v_gene: TRBV2
abundance: NA
d_gene: NA
j_gene: TRBJ1-3
CDR3aa: CASSEGNNGNTIYF
CDR3nt: TGTGCCAGCAGTGAGGGTAATAATGGAAACACCATATATTTT

v_gene: TRBV2
abundance: NA
d_gene: TRBD2
j_gene: TRBJ2-5
CDR3aa: CASTRSSGGKETQYF
CDR3nt: TGTGCCAGCACTCGGAGTTCGGGAGGGAAAGAGACCCAGTACTTC

v_gene: TRBV7-9
abundance: NA
d_gene: TRBD2
j_gene: TRBJ2-3
CDR3aa: CASRSGTSGFTDTQYF
CDR3nt: TGTGCCAGCAGGTCCGGGACTAGCGGCTTCACAGATACGCAGTATTTT

v_gene: TRBV6-5
abundance: NA
d_gene: TRBD1
j_gene: TRBJ2-7
CDR3aa: CASSPGTVRKGEQYF
CDR3nt: TGTGCCAGCAGCCCCGGGACAGTTCGTAAGGGCGAGCAGTACTTC

v_gene: TRBV29-1
abundance: once
d_gene: TRBD2
j_gene: TRBJ2-3
CDR3aa: CSAGLATDTQYF
CDR3nt: TGCAGCGCTGGACTAGCCACAGATACGCAGTATTTT